This TCR beta chain is drawn from a study of T cells expressing NK-cell markers. Study results and limitations: In a group of about six donors, dominant NKG2C+ clonotypes represented 1.0-7.0% of CD8+ T cells. No clear determination of HCMV specificity was made for expanded NKG2C+ T cell clones.

The authors made TCR beta cDNA libraries by 5'RACE template switching. This switching added a universal primer site and UMIs. TCRdb re-analyzed the 5' RACE reads; it lists each CDR3 protein once, without DNA. The sample holds hundreds of thousands of distinct CDR3 sequences. On this clonotype itself: Its cognate antigen is unknown.

The source material was blood T cells: a sorted CD56 or NKG2C T cell subset, CD4+ or CD8+ T cells, or bulk PBMC T cells (not recorded which). The sequence derives from a woman between 18 and 69 years old in good health.

CDR3 loop: CASRPGLEGGDTQYF. V is TRBV12-3 or TRBV12-4 and J is TRBJ2-3; TCRdb's D call of TRBD2 is untestable without DNA. There are 15 residues in the CDR3.